Detailed here is one TCR beta chain. A single base separates this from a much larger clone, so it may be a read error. The data are from a study of blood T cells in healthy people across ages. The CDR3 runs 13 residues. The germline V gene encodes CDR1 SGHAT and CDR2 FQDESV (reference sequence). The authors ran a second PCR of about 7 to 11 cycles using a sample-barcoded 5' primer and a J-beta primer mix. Via MiXCR, TCRdb re-called the 5' RACE reads, giving one row per CDR3 protein. The table records about 840,000 distinct CDR3 sequences, about 27% of them present only once. These data were likewise used in another study, on T cells of mothers and their children.

The receptor comes from a woman in her 40s in good health. The V gene is TRBV11-1, the J gene TRBJ2-3, with D hard to call. Sample: blood. CDR3 nucleotides: TGTGCCGGCAGCTCCTTAGTCACAGATACGCAGTATTTT. This translates into CAGSSLVTDTQYF. The variable domain in full, completed from reference TRBV11-1 and TRBJ2-3, reads EAEVAQSPRYKITEKSQAVAFWCDPISGHATLYWYRQILGQGPELLVQFQDESVVDDSQLPKDRFSAERLKGVDSTLKIQPAELGDSAMYLCAGSSLVTDTQYFGPGTRLTVL.